Detailed here is one T cell receptor beta chain. The antigen is not known. The CDR3 extends over 14 amino acids. From germline, CDR1 is DFQATT and CDR2 SNEGSKA (reference sequence). This record belongs to a study of T cells expressing NK-cell markers. Study-wide points: The CD3+CD56-NKG2C+ fraction of several donors was likewise dominated by these clonotypes. In a handful of donors, dominant CD3+CD56+NKG2C+ clones formed 1.0-7.0% of CD8+ cells.

TCRdb processed the 5' RACE reads again and assigns one entry to each CDR3 protein, with no DNA. The table lists some 440,000 distinct CDR3 sequences, with almost 1.5% in the top ten. The sequence derives from a woman aged 45 to 65 in good health. The source material was blood T cells: a sorted CD56 or NKG2C T cell subset, CD4+ or CD8+ T cells, or bulk PBMC T cells (not recorded which). V is TRBV20-1 and J is TRBJ2-3; checking the TCRdb D call of TRBD2 is not possible without DNA. The CDR3 sequence is CSARETRDTDTQYF.